This T cell receptor (beta chain) was profiled in a study of blood T cell repertoires in COVID-19. Produced via immunoSEQ multiplex PCR; TCRdb's table is partial and in-frame only. Of 100,000 to 130,000 clones listed, about 89% are singletons. V gave up 1 base and J gave up 6 bases, with 11 bases separating them. The CDR3 is made up of 14 amino acids. The V gene's germline CDR1 is LNHDA and CDR2 SQIVND (reference sequence). The rearrangement uses TRBV19 and TRBJ2-3, with D maybe TRBD1 (6 bases). This receptor was obtained from a man aged 35 to 55 with active or convalescent COVID-19. The specimen sequenced was peripheral blood. CDR3 DNA sequence: TGTGCCAGTAGTATAGGCAGGGGAGCGGATACGCAGTATTTT. Protein: CASSIGRGADTQYF. Supplemented by reference TRBV19 and TRBJ2-3, the full variable domain reads DGGITQSPKYLFRKEGQNVTLSCEQNLNHDAMYWYRQDPGQGLRLIYYSQIVNDFQKGDIAEGYSVSREKKESFPLTVTSAQKNPTAFYLCASSIGRGADTQYFGPGTRLTVL.